These 5 T cell receptor beta chains were all obtained from the same sample, sequenced in a study of regulatory T cells in long-lasting Graves disease (dated by TCRdb to the early 2020s). This specimen's time point label, interpreted: newly diagnosed GD, antithyroid drugs for less than 3 months. For both TCR sequencing and RNA sequencing, RNA was extracted from PBMCs in TRIzol. The method behind the library was multiplex PCR. The instrument was an Illumina HiSeq 4000. TCR beta libraries were built with iRepertoire HTBI primers and Arm-PCR amplification of CDR3 regions. In-frame beta chains were kept once TCRdb had trimmed the public reads at Q25 with fastp and called clones with MiXCR. Entries are consolidated by CDR3 protein sequence, retaining the most common genes and DNA. This sample lists 300,000 to 400,000 distinct CDR3 sequences; more than 15% were detected once. About two fifths of the sample is held by the ten biggest clonotypes.

The sample in question was peripheral blood mononuclear cells (PBMCs), obtained at new diagnosis, from a patient treated with antithyroid drugs. Receptor source: a female donor with Graves disease.

This clonotype was counted ten times or more. J is TRBJ2-2 and V is TRBV11-2, with D perhaps being TRBD1 or TRBD2 (5 bases each). Trimming removed 4 bases from V and 4 bases from J, with 10 bases in between. Germline CDR1 and CDR2: SGHAT and FQNNGV. The CDR3 covers 14 residues. The CDR3 spells CASSSGPTTGELFF. DNA of the CDR3: TGTGCCAGCAGCTCGGGACCAACCACCGGGGAGCTGTTTTTT.

In its sample, this clonotype was seen many times. The J gene is TRBJ1-2, the V gene TRBV10-3; the D is unclear. The germline V gene has CDR1 ENHRY and CDR2 SYGVKD. V was clipped by 2 bases and J by 0 bases, with 13 bases between them. The CDR3 extends over 16 amino acids. DNA of the CDR3: TGTGCCATCAGTGAGCTGGCAGGACTTACTAACTATGGCTACACCTTC. Protein product: CAISELAGLTNYGYTF.

This clonotype was picked up many times. V and J are TRBV3-1 and TRBJ1-5; D ambiguous. Germline V gives CDR1 LGHDT, CDR2 YNNKEL (reference sequence). This CDR3 comprises 15 residues. Trimming shortened V by 0 bases and J by 4 bases, and 10 bases separated the two germline ends. CDR3 region: CASSQDLGGNQPQHF. The CDR3, as DNA: TGTGCCAGCAGCCAAGATTTGGGAGGGAATCAGCCCCAGCATTTT. Combining the CDR3 with reference TRBV3-1 and TRBJ1-5 gives the whole variable domain DTAVSQTPKYLVTQMGNDKSIKCEQNLGHDTMYWYKQDSKKFLKIMFSYNNKELIINETVPNRFSPKSPDKAHLNLHINSLELGDSAVYFCASSQDLGGNQPQHFGDGTRLSIL.

This clonotype was recorded many times. V is TRBV9 and J is TRBJ1-6, with unresolved D. The CDR3 is made up of 15 amino acids. Germline CDR1 and CDR2: SGDLS and YYNGEE. Trimming took off 0 bases at V and 8 bases at J, with 12 bases between the two ends. CDR3: CASSVEGGLHSPLHF. The CDR3 bases are TGTGCCAGCAGCGTAGAGGGAGGGTTACATTCACCCCTCCACTTT.

This clonotype has at least ten counts. V usage is TRBV12-3 or TRBV12-4 and J usage is TRBJ1-2; 7 bases are a match to TRBD1. There are 13 residues in the CDR3. The V and J ends lost 3 bases and 4 bases, in that order; junction bases with no gene match: 2. The CDR3 sequence is CASSFGQAYGYTF. The DNA for the CDR3 is TGTGCCAGCAGTTTTGGACAGGCCTATGGCTACACCTTC.